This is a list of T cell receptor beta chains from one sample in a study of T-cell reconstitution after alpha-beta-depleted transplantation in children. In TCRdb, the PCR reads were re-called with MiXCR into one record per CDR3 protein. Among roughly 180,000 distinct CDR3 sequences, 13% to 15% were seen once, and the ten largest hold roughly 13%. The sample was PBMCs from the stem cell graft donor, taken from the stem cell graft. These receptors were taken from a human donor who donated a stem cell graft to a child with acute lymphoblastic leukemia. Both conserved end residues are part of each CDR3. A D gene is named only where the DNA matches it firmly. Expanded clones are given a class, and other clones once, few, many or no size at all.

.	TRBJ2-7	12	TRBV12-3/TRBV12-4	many	CASSLLTAEQYF	TGTGCCAGCAGTTTGCTAACCGCCGAGCAGTACTTC
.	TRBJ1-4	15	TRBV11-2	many	CASSSPAEGEEKLFF	TGTGCCAGCAGCTCCCCGGCGGAGGGCGAGGAAAAACTGTTTTTT
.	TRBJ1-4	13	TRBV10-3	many	CAISAGRYEKLFF	TGTGCCATCAGTGCGGGACGGTATGAAAAACTGTTTTTT
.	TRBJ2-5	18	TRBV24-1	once	CATSGRSTTGRPGETQYF	TGTGCCACCAGCGGGCGATCGACCACAGGGAGGCCTGGGGAGACCCAGTACTTC
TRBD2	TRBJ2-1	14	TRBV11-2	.	CASQLAGEYNEQFF	TGTGCCAGTCAACTAGCGGGAGAATACAATGAGCAGTTCTTC
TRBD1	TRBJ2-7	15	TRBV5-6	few	CASRTRDRGKYEQYF	TGTGCCAGCAGAACAAGGGACAGGGGAAAGTACGAGCAGTACTTC
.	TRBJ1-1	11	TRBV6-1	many	CASSEIREAFF	TGTGCCAGCAGTGAAATCCGTGAAGCTTTCTTT
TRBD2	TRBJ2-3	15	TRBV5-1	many	CASSLDPGLAGAQYF	TGCGCCAGCAGCTTGGATCCGGGACTAGCGGGAGCACAATATTTT
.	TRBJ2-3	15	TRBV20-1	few	CSVEPPGRNTDTQYF	TGCAGTGTCGAGCCCCCGGGCCGAAACACAGATACGCAGTATTTT
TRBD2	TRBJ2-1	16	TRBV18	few	CASSPLGLEAYNEQFF	TGTGCCAGCTCACCATTGGGACTAGAAGCCTACAATGAGCAGTTCTTC
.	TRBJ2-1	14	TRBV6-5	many	CASSRTSFYNEQFF	TGTGCCAGCAGCCGAACTAGCTTCTACAATGAGCAGTTCTTC
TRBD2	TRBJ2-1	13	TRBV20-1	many	CSARGGRENEQFF	TGCAGTGCTAGGGGCGGGAGGGAGAATGAGCAGTTCTTC
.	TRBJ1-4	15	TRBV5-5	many	CASSFRAGTNEKLFF	TGTGCCAGCAGCTTTAGGGCAGGGACTAATGAAAAACTGTTTTTT
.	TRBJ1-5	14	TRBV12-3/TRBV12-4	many	CASSWGAWNQPQHF	TGTGCCAGCAGTTGGGGGGCCTGGAATCAGCCCCAGCATTTT
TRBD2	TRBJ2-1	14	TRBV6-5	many	CASSYSRERTEQFF	TGTGCCAGCAGTTATTCGCGGGAGAGGACTGAGCAGTTCTTC
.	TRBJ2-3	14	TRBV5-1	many	CASSFNGPTDTQYF	TGCGCCAGCAGCTTTAATGGGCCCACAGATACGCAGTATTTT
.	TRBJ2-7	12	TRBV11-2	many	CASRMQGYEQYF	TGTGCCAGCAGAATGCAGGGGTACGAGCAGTACTTC
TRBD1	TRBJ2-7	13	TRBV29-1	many	CSVRTGGPYEQYF	TGCAGCGTGCGGACAGGTGGCCCCTACGAGCAGTACTTC
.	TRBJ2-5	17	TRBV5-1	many	CASSTSTGRGSQETQYF	TGCGCCAGCAGCACATCAACAGGGAGGGGGAGCCAAGAGACCCAGTACTTC
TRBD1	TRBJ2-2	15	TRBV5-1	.	CASSLDRSYTGELFF	TGCGCCAGCAGTCTGGACAGGTCTTACACCGGGGAGCTGTTTTTT
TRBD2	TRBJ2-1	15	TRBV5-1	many	CASSLSAGGLREQFF	TGCGCCAGCAGCTTGAGTGCGGGAGGGCTGAGGGAGCAGTTCTTC
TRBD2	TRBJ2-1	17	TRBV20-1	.	CSAREGSGERGYNEQFF	TGCAGTGCTAGAGAGGGGTCCGGGGAGCGGGGCTACAATGAGCAGTTCTTC
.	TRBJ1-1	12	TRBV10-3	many	CAISERGTEAFF	TGTGCCATCAGTGAGAGGGGAACTGAAGCTTTCTTT
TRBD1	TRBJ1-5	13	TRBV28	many	CASTIDRGQPQHF	TGTGCCAGCACTATCGACAGGGGCCAGCCCCAGCATTTT